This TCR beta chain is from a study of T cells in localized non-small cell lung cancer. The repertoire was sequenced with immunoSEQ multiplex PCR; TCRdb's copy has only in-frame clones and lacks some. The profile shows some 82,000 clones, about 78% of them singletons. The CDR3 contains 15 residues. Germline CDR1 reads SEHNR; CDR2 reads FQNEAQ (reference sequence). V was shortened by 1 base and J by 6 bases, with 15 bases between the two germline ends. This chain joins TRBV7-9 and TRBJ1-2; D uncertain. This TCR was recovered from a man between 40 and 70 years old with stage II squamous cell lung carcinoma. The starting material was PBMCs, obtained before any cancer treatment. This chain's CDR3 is CASSLDLKAGNGYTF. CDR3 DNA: TGTGCCAGCAGCTTAGATCTTAAGGCGGGCAATGGCTACACCTTC.